What follows is one T cell receptor (beta chain) and its context. Germline V lookup: CDR1 MNHEY, CDR2 SMNVEV (reference sequence). The V and J ends lost 7 bases and 6 bases respectively, with 15 bases between them. The CDR3 runs 13 residues. Using its own MiXCR run on the RT-PCR reads, TCRdb lists one record per CDR3 protein. The sample yields 80,000 to 90,000 distinct CDR3 sequences, about 44% seen once. This sample is drawn from a study of patients and donors after allogeneic stem cell transplantation. V and J are TRBV27 and TRBJ1-1; D uncertain. This TCR derives from a human donor who was either an allogeneic HSCT recipient or a stem cell or donor lymphocyte infusion donor (not recorded which). It is not recorded whose cells these are; they may come from a transplant donor. The sequenced sample was blood, either unsorted or a sorted T cell fraction (not recorded which). Here the CDR3 DNA reads TGTGCCAGCACAAGTTTCGTACGGCCTGAAGCTTTCTTT. Encoded protein: CASTSFVRPEAFF.